This entry is about one TCR beta chain. Measured with immunoSEQ multiplex PCR; TCRdb has only the in-frame clones, and not every one. The data show around 9,000 clones, 90% to 95% seen once. The entry originates in a study of technical replicates of blood from four donors. The V segment lost 10 bases and the J segment 3 bases; nucleotides outside the gene matches: 8. CDR1 and CDR2 (germline): MNHEY, SVGAGI. This CDR3 is built from 13 residues. This clonotype originated in a human donor in good health. V is TRBV6-5 and J is TRBJ1-2; 7 bases map to TRBD1. The sample consisted of PBMCs. The CDR3 here is CATGDREYYGYTF. The CDR3 nucleotides are TGTGCCACCGGCGACAGGGAGTACTATGGCTACACCTTC.